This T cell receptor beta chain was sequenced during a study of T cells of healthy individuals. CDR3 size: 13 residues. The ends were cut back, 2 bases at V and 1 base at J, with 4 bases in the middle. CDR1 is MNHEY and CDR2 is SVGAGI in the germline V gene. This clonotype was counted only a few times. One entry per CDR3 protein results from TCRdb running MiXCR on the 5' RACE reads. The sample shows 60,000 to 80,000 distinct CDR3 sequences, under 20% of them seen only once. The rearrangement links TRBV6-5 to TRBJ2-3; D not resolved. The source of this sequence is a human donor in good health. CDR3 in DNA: TGTGCCAGCAGTTACCGGGGCACAGATACGCAGTATTTT. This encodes CASSYRGTDTQYF.